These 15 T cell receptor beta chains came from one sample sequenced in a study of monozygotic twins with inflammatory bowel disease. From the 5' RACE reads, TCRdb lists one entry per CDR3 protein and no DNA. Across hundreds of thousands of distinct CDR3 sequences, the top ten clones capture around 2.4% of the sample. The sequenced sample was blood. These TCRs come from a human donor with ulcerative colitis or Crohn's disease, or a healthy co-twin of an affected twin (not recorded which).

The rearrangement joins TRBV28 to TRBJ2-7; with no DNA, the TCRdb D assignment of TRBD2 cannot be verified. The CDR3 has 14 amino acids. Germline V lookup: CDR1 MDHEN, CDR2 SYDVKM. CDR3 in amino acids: CASSLQSGELWQYF.

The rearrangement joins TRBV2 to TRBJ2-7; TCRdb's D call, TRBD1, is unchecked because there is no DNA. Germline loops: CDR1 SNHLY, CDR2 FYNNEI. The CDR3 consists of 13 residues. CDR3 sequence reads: CASRPGDFGEQYF.

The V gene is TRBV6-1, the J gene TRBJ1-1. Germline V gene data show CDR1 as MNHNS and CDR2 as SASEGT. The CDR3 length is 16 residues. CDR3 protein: CASSGRLVLLNTEAFF.

The CDR3 is CASSLTGRDGLGYTF. This sequence joins TRBV3-1 and TRBJ1-2. Germline values: CDR1 LGHDT, CDR2 YNNKEL (reference sequence). The CDR3 has 15 residues.

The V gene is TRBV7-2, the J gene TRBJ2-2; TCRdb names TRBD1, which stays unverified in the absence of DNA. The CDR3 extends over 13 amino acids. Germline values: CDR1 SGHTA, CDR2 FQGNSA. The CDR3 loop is CASKGQNTGELFF.

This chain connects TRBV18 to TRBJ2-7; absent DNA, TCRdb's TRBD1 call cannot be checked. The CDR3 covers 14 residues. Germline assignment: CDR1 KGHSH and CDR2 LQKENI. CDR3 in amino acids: CASSPLGREIEQYF.

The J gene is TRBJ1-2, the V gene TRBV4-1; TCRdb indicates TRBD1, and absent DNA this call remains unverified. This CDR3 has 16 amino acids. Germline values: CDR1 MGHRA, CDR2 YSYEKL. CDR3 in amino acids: CASSRGVGGTNYGYTF.

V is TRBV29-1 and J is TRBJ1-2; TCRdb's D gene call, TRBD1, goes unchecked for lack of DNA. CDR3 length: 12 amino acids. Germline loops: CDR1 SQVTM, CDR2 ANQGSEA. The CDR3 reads CSVVDRVYGYTF. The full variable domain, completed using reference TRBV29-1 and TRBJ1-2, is SAVISQKPSRDICQRGTSLTIQCQVDSQVTMMFWYRQQPGQSLTLIATANQGSEATYESGFVIDKFPISRPNLTFSTLTVSNMSPEDSSIYLCSVVDRVYGYTFGSGTRLTVV.

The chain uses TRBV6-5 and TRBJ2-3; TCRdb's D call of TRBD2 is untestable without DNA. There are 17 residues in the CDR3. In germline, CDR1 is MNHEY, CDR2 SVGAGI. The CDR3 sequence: CASSYGQASRRGDTQYF.

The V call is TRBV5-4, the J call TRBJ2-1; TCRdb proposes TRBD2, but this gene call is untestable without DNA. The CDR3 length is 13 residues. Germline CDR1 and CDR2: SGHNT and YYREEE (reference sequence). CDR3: CASSLEASNEQFF.

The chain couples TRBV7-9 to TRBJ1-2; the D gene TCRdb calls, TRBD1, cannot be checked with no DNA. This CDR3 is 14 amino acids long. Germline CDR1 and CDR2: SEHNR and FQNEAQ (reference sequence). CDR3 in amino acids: CASSSDGGHYGYTF.

The CDR3: CASSIPPRPQYF. The V gene is TRBV7-3, the J gene TRBJ2-3; lacking DNA, the TRBD1 call made by TCRdb goes unchecked. Germline-derived CDR1 and CDR2 are SGHTA and FQGTGA. This CDR3 has 12 residues.

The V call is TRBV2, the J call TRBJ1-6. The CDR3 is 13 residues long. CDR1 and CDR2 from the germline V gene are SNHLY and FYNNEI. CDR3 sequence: CASRPDYNSPLHF.

CDR3 loop: CASSPVGGNEKLFF. This sequence joins TRBV5-5 and TRBJ1-4. From germline, CDR1 is SGHKS and CDR2 YYEKEE (reference sequence). The CDR3 contains 14 residues.

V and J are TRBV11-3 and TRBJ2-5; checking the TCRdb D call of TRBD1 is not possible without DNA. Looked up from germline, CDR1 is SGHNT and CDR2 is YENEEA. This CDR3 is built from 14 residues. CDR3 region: CASSPGRVEETQYF. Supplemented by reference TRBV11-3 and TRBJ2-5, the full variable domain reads EAGVVQSPRYKIIEKKQPVAFWCNPISGHNTLYWYLQNLGQGPELLIRYENEEAVDDSQLPKDRFSAERLKGVDSTLKIQPAELGDSAVYLCASSPGRVEETQYFGPGTRLLVL.